Below, one T cell receptor (beta chain) is given with its context. This clone was seen only a few times. It lacks a known antigen. Within one base of it there is no much larger clone, and no base qualities were kept. The library was generated by the immunoSEQ multiplex PCR assay. The multiplex PCR relied on a mix of 60 forward primers for TCR Vbeta segments and 13 reverse primers for TCR Jbeta segments. The CDR3 region of rearranged TCR beta genes was amplified from genomic DNA by a multiplex PCR assay. The amplified TCR beta libraries were sequenced on the Illumina HiSeq System as 87-base-pair reads. Per the authors' processing: In a later analysis, 70 million to 95 million unique TCR beta chains were counted across the roughly 670 repertoires, and some 10 million of these chains were shared by at least two donors. Raw reads were error-corrected and collapsed into unique sequences with a nearest-neighbor algorithm that merged closely related sequences to remove PCR and sequencing errors. V, D and J gene segments were assigned by aligning CDR3 sequences to IMGT reference sequences. For a sequence to be retained, at least a six-nucleotide match to both a V gene segment and a J gene segment was required. Rearrangements were called productive when the CDR3 lacked stop codons and stayed in frame with V and J; all others were non-productive. CDR3 was defined according to IMGT convention as the region running from the second conserved V-encoded cysteine to the conserved J-encoded phenylalanine. In an earlier analysis of more than 550 of the donors, sequences lacking an unambiguous match to a single V gene segment were excluded. In an earlier analysis of about 590 of the donors, a V segment was called functional when productive rearrangements were above 56.7%, and segregating when the standard deviation between donors exceeded 5%. A statistical classification framework was built to diagnose cytomegalovirus status from the catalog of TCR beta chain sequences. In a later analysis, V and J genes were assigned by comparing TCR nucleotide sequences against IMGT/GENE-DB human TR gene sequences. In a later analysis, CDR3 sequences and most-parsimonious VDJ recombination scenarios were assigned using the TCRdist pipeline. In a later analysis, each TCR beta chain was defined by its CDR3 amino acid sequence together with its V-gene family, and reads without a unique V-gene family were excluded. A later analysis removed 500 to 600 highly shared, low-generation-probability nucleotide sequences to deal with suspected cross-contamination and a sequencing artifact. In a later analysis, a clonal expansion index for each public chain was calculated from normalized within-repertoire ranks of inferred template counts. Generation probabilities in a later analysis came from a VDJ recombination model fitted to out-of-frame rearrangements, and those results were checked against IGoR. In a later analysis, TCR-TCR, TCR-HLA and TCR-CMV co-occurrence was scored with hypergeometric tests, and a repertoire-size bias correction was applied to TCR pairs. In a later analysis, false discovery rates were estimated by permuting HLA or CMV assignments 20 times. In a later analysis, co-occurring TCRs were grouped using DBSCAN, with TCRdist sequence similarity added in when clustering inside HLA-allele-positive subsets. Repertoires with fewer than 30,000 or more than 120,000 public chains were left out of co-occurrence clustering, as were five repertoires with anomalous nucleotide sharing. The clones in this table, taken by TCRdb from immuneACCESS, are in-frame only. Not every clone is retained; where verified, under half of the shortfall comes from an unresolved V gene, and the cause of the rest is unknown. V and J calls plus clone size are reproduced from that table; the DNA served to infer D and trimming. Within this sample are roughly 88,000 clones, with over 75% of them counted one time only. The ten biggest clones cover 4% to 5.5% of the sample.

In total, roughly 670 healthy bone marrow donors made up the cohort. At the time of sampling, every cohort member was nominally healthy, though immune exposures that went unrecorded were likely present. The donor tested CMV seropositive and was one of the 289 seropositive cohort members. Each donor provided a peripheral blood sample, and peripheral blood mononuclear cells were used for TCR beta sequencing. Genomic DNA extraction from the blood cell samples was performed with the Qiagen DNeasy Blood Extraction Kit. The data derive from a study of cytomegalovirus exposure and HLA in healthy donors (dated by TCRdb to 2016 to 2017). In terms of the full investigation: According to an earlier analysis of a few hundred of the donors, about 190 million T cells yielded over 100 million unique TCR beta sequences and about 300 Gb of sequence data. Approximately 310 gigabases of sequencing data and approximately 84 million unique TCR sequences were included in an early release covering about 600 HLA-typed donors. Of the approximately 400 genotyped donors, about 80% fell in the genetic ancestry cluster associated with self-reported Caucasian donors. The study aimed to test whether cataloging public T cell receptors could reveal signatures of past pathogen exposure. Using immunosequencing, the study profiled T cell repertoires from 500 to 800 subjects and related those repertoires to cytomegalovirus serostatus. A separate validation cohort of 100 to 150 different subjects was used in addition to the approximately 670-subject first cohort. The study combined high-throughput TCR immunosequencing, statistical association of individual TCRs with disease status, and machine learning to predict cytomegalovirus infection status. A later analysis re-examined previously published TCR beta repertoires from 500 to 700 donors and added high-resolution HLA genotyping to investigate patterns of TCR occurrence. In the later analysis, no new phenotypic data were used to find candidate immune exposures; instead, reliance was placed on TCR beta sequences and their occurrence across donors. In an earlier analysis of 587 of the donors, high-throughput TCR beta sequencing was used to judge whether each TCR beta V gene segment behaved as functional or pseudogenic. Donor age, sex, ethnicity and CMV serostatus were compiled alongside the repertoire data. A later genetic analysis used genome-wide SNP genotypes for about three fifths of the 666 donors, treating that subset as a discovery cohort. All discovery cohort repertoires had been generated on a single sequencing platform. Both class I and class II loci were covered by HLA typing, at four-digit resolution. The number of donors typed differed by locus, with 629-630 for A, B, C, DRB1 and DQB1, 522 for DQA1, about 610 for DPA1, and some 440 for DPB1. About five DR-DQ haplotypes were handled as single units for association and clustering because linkage in the cohort was strong. Across some 400 genotyped donors of the cohort, an average of about 240,000 unique TCR beta nucleotide sequences per donor were sequenced, and 15% to 20% of those sequences were non-productive. Study-wide findings and limitations: Because counts were too low, about 15 rarely observed V segments, including chromosome 9 orphons, were left out of the earlier analysis of about 500 of the donors. Only TCR beta chains were sequenced in this cohort, and the absence of alpha or paired-chain data limited detectable features. Correlated functional status among segregating V segments might reflect linkage disequilibrium, but an unknown experimental factor could not be ruled out. Most TCR sequences were observed very rarely across donors, whereas some public TCRs were present in many individuals. A total of 164 TCR beta chains were listed by the study as associated with cytomegalovirus. The sequencing pipeline was judged likely to have produced a cluster of highly shared sequence variants as a technical artifact. Because HLA typing was missing for some donors at each locus, association tests included only the typed subset. When HLA alleles, especially DR and DQ, strongly co-occurred, TCR associations were difficult to assign to individual alleles. Most CMV-associated TCR beta chains appeared to be HLA-restricted in a later analysis, and the HLA associations seemed to be driven largely by CMV exposure. Compared with the roughly 670-donor mean, donors in an Asian-associated ancestry cluster had fewer N-insertions in productive TCRs, according to a later genetic analysis. In a later analysis, 16,951 TCR beta sequences were associated with specific HLA alleles at a false discovery rate of 0.05. An earlier analysis of around 540 of the donors showed that most TCR beta V segments appeared in productive rearrangements either about 90% or about 30% of the time, which broadly matched IMGT annotations. For the cohort, immune exposure information was limited to CMV serostatus. Sequencing depth was assumed to be roughly uniform across donors in the presence/absence analyses, though that assumption may not hold. A further reported finding was that TCR beta sequences accurately predicted the HLA-A and HLA-B alleles for most subjects in the first cohort. In both the original and validation cohorts, the classifier was reported to diagnose cytomegalovirus status with high specificity and sensitivity. It was suggested by the authors that the approach could potentially be generalized to other disease states and immunological phenotypes. Compared with equally common non-associated chains, HLA-associated TCR beta chains in a later analysis were more clonally expanded and had lower generation probabilities. Because the 87-base-pair reads could not distinguish some IMGT-functional V segments, including TRBV6-2 and TRBV6-3, those segments were excluded. In a later analysis, the rate of TCR association differed among HLA loci, with DRB1 alleles having the most associated TCRs and HLA-C alleles having the fewest. In vitro tests confirmed that a few of the cytomegalovirus-associated TCR beta chains recognize cytomegalovirus antigens. A later analysis reported that several top co-occurrence clusters appeared linked to parvovirus B19, influenza, CMV and Epstein-Barr virus. A later genetic analysis associated a missense DCLRE1C variant with V-gene and J-gene trimming of TCR beta chains, and an independent cohort replicated the association.

The CDR3 starts with the cysteine, ends with the phenylalanine, and has 12 residues. The kept DNA is CDR3 alone, 36 bases in frame from the first base. V is shortened by 5 bases, J by 6 bases, and the region joining them spans 10 bases. Based on the germline V gene, the CDR1 and CDR2 sequences are LGHNA and YNFKEQ. This receptor was identified in a man aged 30 to 45 in good health and CMV-seropositive. Sequenced input: PBMCs. The sequence is built from TRBV4-2 and TRBJ1-1, with the D gene not confidently named. Here is the DNA: TGTGCCAGCAGCTCCCGGTTTGCTGAAGCTTTCTTT. The encoded protein is CASSSRFAEAFF.